This TCR beta chain comes out of a study of cytomegalovirus exposure and HLA in healthy donors. Study results and limitations: The study listed 164 cytomegalovirus-associated TCR beta chains. Many donors carried some public TCRs, although rarity characterized most TCR sequences.

Donors were drawn from the approximately 130-subject validation cohort, separate from the roughly 700-subject first cohort. A word on this clone: Its antigen is unidentified.

Germline V CDR1 and CDR2: WNHNN, SYGVQD (reference sequence). V shed 0 bases and J 3 bases; nucleotides not matched to a gene: 2. The CDR3 extends over 15 amino acids. The protocol was immunoSEQ multiplex PCR, while the TCRdb copy is restricted to in-frame clones and leaves out a portion. The sample lists about 360,000 clones; roughly 88% were seen once. The V and J genes are TRBV10-1 and TRBJ2-5; 9 positions match TRBD1. The sequence derives from a woman younger than 35 in good health and CMV-seronegative. Input material: PBMCs. The CDR3 sequence is CASSESGQGKETQYF. For the CDR3, the DNA is TGCGCCAGCAGTGAGTCGGGACAGGGTAAAGAGACCCAGTACTTC.